This TCR beta chain is from a study of early T cells in non-severe SARS-CoV-2 infection. Study at large: Alpha and beta chains were unpaired, from unsorted whole-blood bulk RNA. Study-level findings and limits: VDJdb matching favored anti-spike CD8 responses, missing private and CD4 specificities.

The V segment lost 2 bases and the J segment 5 bases; nucleotides outside the gene matches: 6. CDR1 SGHVS and CDR2 FQNEAQ come from the germline V gene. The CDR3 has 17 amino acids. Individually, cDNA molecules had unique molecular identifiers attached to them. TCRdb re-analysed the 5' RACE reads in MiXCR, keeping a single row per CDR3 protein. The sample yields tens of thousands of distinct CDR3 sequences, over 9% seen once. The table lists this clonotype with many counts. Its antigen is currently unknown. This receptor was identified in an adult who was a healthcare worker with PCR-confirmed SARS-CoV-2 infection or an uninfected control (not recorded which). Sequencing was performed on whole blood, taken at baseline. The chain has TRBV7-8 and TRBJ1-6; 10 positions agree with TRBD1. This CDR3 is CASSLSRTGGDNSPLHF. CDR3 DNA sequence: TGTGCCAGCAGCTTATCTAGGACAGGGGGGGATAATTCACCCCTCCACTTT.